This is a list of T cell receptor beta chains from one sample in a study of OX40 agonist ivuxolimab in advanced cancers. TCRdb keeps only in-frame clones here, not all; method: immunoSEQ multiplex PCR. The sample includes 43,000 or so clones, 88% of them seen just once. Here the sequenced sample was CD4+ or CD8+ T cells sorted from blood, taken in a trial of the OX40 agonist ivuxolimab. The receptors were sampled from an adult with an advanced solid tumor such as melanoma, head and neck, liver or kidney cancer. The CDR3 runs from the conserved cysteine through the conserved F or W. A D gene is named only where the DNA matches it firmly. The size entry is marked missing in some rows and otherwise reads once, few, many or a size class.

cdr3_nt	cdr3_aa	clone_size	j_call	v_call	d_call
TGTGCCAGCTACCGGGGCTCCATCCGGACCGGGGAGCTGTTTTTT	CASYRGSIRTGELFF	-	TRBJ2-2	TRBV6-5	-
TGTGCCAGCAGTTTATCAGGACAGGGAGAAAATGGCTACACCTTC	CASSLSGQGENGYTF	-	TRBJ1-2	TRBV28	TRBD1
TGTGCCAGCAAAGGACTAGCGGGAGTGGGCGAGCAGTACTTC	CASKGLAGVGEQYF	-	TRBJ2-7	TRBV28	TRBD2
TGTGCCAGCAAGGACAGACCTTACGAGCAGTACTTC	CASKDRPYEQYF	-	TRBJ2-7	TRBV6-5	-
TGTGCCAGCAGCCCAAGACAGGCAACTAATGAAAAACTGTTTTTT	CASSPRQATNEKLFF	-	TRBJ1-4	TRBV4-2	-
TGTGCCAGCAGAAATAGGAGGCCCGGCAGGTTGAACACTGAAGCTTTCTTT	CASRNRRPGRLNTEAFF	-	TRBJ1-1	TRBV28	-
TGCGCCAGGGGGGGGCTCTCTGGGGCCAACGTCCTGACTTTC	CARGGLSGANVLTF	-	TRBJ2-6	TRBV23-1	-
TGTGCCAGCAGCTTCTTAGGGGGATGGTACGAGCAGTACTTC	CASSFLGGWYEQYF	-	TRBJ2-7	TRBV7-6	-
TGCAGTGCGGGGACGGAGTATGGCTACACCTTC	CSAGTEYGYTF	-	TRBJ1-2	TRBV20-1	-
TGTGCCAGCAGCCGCGTAGCAGGTTACGCTAACTATGGCTACACCTTC	CASSRVAGYANYGYTF	-	TRBJ1-2	TRBV11-2	-
TGTGCCAGCAGTAATAGCGGGAGGAGCTTGCGGTTCTTC	CASSNSGRSLRFF	-	TRBJ2-1	TRBV11-2	TRBD2
TGTGCCAGCAGCGCGGGACAGGGGGCGCGAGAGCAGTACTTC	CASSAGQGAREQYF	few	TRBJ2-7	TRBV9	TRBD1
TGTAGCGGGAGTGCATACAATGAGCAGTTCTTC	CSGSAYNEQFF	-	TRBJ2-1	TRBV30	TRBD2
TGTGCCAGCAGGGCGACAACAGGGCCCGGCCAGCCCCAGCATTTT	CASRATTGPGQPQHF	-	TRBJ1-5	TRBV6-5	-
TGTGCCAGCAGTTTATCCAGCGCCGGGAGCTCAGATACGCAGTATTTT	CASSLSSAGSSDTQYF	few	TRBJ2-3	TRBV28	-
TGTGCCAGCAGCACCTTGGGGGCCAACGTCCTGACTTTC	CASSTLGANVLTF	-	TRBJ2-6	TRBV9	-
TGTGCCAGCAGCTTTAAGTCGTCGGGGGCTGGCAAAAACATTCAGTACTTC	CASSFKSSGAGKNIQYF	-	TRBJ2-4	TRBV7-2	-
TGTGCCAGCAGCCTAAAGACAGGTACACAAGAGACCCAGTACTTC	CASSLKTGTQETQYF	once	TRBJ2-5	TRBV7-2	-
TGTGCTAGCAGCCCACAGCGGGGTTCGACCGGGGAGCTGTTTTTT	CASSPQRGSTGELFF	-	TRBJ2-2	TRBV7-7	TRBD2
TGTGCCAGCAGCCCCAGGAGGGGGCCTGTCCTATACGAGCAGTACTTC	CASSPRRGPVLYEQYF	-	TRBJ2-7	TRBV27	-
TGTGCCAGCAGCTTGAAGGGGGGGGATGGTCAGCCCCAGCATTTT	CASSLKGGDGQPQHF	-	TRBJ1-5	TRBV7-2	-
TGTGCCAGCAGCGTCCGGGGGGGAAACGAAAAACTGTTTTTT	CASSVRGGNEKLFF	-	TRBJ1-4	TRBV9	-
TGTGCCAGCAGGGACTCGGGCACAGATACGCAGTATTTT	CASRDSGTDTQYF	once	TRBJ2-3	TRBV9	-